This TCR beta chain was sequenced during a study of blood T cell repertoires in COVID-19. TCRdb's table, derived via immunoSEQ multiplex PCR, lists solely in-frame clones and lacks some. The profile covers 200,000 to 250,000 clones, with approximately 85% appearing a single time and 9.1% taken by the ten largest. The junction had 7 bases not matched to a gene; V was cut back by 9 bases and J by 10 bases. The CDR3 has 13 residues. The germline CDR1 and CDR2 sequences are SNHLY and FYNNEI. The sample was PBMCs or T cells enriched from blood (not recorded which). The receptor comes from a woman aged 45-60 years with acute COVID-19. The gene calls are TRBV2 and TRBJ1-6; the match to TRBD1 covers 9 bases. In DNA, the CDR3 is TGTGCCAGTCGGACAGGGGCAGGGTCACCCCTCCACTTT. It yields the protein CASRTGAGSPLHF.